A selection of T cell receptor beta chains follows, all from one sample in a study of T cell responses to AZD1222 COVID-19 vaccine. Libraries were prepared by immunoSEQ multiplex PCR; TCRdb keeps only in-frame clonotypes and omits some of them. The sample includes 100,000 or so clones, 70% to 90% of them seen just once. The material was peripheral blood, obtained 28 days after the second AZD1222 dose. These TCRs come from an adult who received the AZD1222 COVID-19 vaccine. Each CDR3 is given with its conserved first and last residue. A D gene is named only where the DNA matches it firmly. Clone size, where shown, is once, few, many, or a class for clones that have expanded.

size	V	D	J	CDR3	DNA
.	TRBV2	TRBD1	TRBJ2-1	CASSTTRTGTGGDHSYNEQFF	TGTGCCAGCAGTACCACCCGTACCGGGACAGGGGGCGACCACTCATACAATGAGCAGTTCTTC
.	TRBV3-1/TRBV3-2	TRBD2	TRBJ2-7	CASSQDLRTSRAYEQYF	TGTGCCAGCAGCCAAGACCTACGGACTAGCCGAGCCTACGAGCAGTACTTC
.	TRBV20-1	.	TRBJ1-4	CSARGGEKLFF	TGCAGTGCTAGAGGTGGAGAAAAACTGTTTTTT
.	TRBV30	TRBD1	TRBJ1-5	CAWSKDGTATGQPQHF	TGTGCCTGGAGTAAAGACGGGACAGCGACCGGTCAGCCCCAGCATTTT
.	TRBV7-2	TRBD2	TRBJ2-3	CASSLALAGGIQYF	TGTGCCAGCAGCTTAGCCCTAGCGGGAGGAATACAATATTTT
few	TRBV7-3	.	TRBJ2-1	CASSQDYYNEQFF	TGTGCCAGCAGCCAGGACTATTACAATGAGCAGTTCTTC
medium-sized	TRBV28	TRBD1	TRBJ1-4	CASSLVSGTGAEKLFF	TGTGCCAGCAGTTTAGTCTCCGGGACAGGGGCAGAAAAACTGTTTTTT
.	TRBV5-1	.	TRBJ2-2	CASSLSSGRGTGELFF	TGCGCCAGCAGCTTGTCATCAGGGCGCGGGACCGGGGAGCTGTTTTTT
.	TRBV27	TRBD1	TRBJ1-2	CASAPGQAAYGYTF	TGTGCCAGCGCTCCGGGACAGGCTGCCTATGGCTACACCTTC
.	TRBV10-3	.	TRBJ1-1	CAIRSPQDANTEAFF	TGTGCCATCAGGTCGCCCCAGGATGCGAACACTGAAGCTTTCTTT
.	TRBV19	.	TRBJ2-7	CASSIVGLREQYF	TGTGCCAGTAGTATTGTCGGCCTACGGGAGCAGTACTTC
once	TRBV7-9	.	TRBJ1-3	CASSSGDRFNSGNTIYF	TGTGCCAGCAGCTCCGGCGATCGATTCAACTCTGGAAACACCATATATTTT
.	TRBV6-1	TRBD1	TRBJ1-6	CASSEGQGAYNSPLHF	TGTGCCAGCAGTGAGGGACAGGGAGCTTATAATTCACCCCTCCACTTT
.	TRBV5-4	.	TRBJ1-3	CASSYGNTIYF	TGTGCCAGCAGCTATGGAAACACCATATATTTT
.	TRBV6-5	TRBD2	TRBJ2-3	CASATGAGAGNTQYF	TGTGCCAGCGCCACCGGAGCGGGAGCTGGGAATACGCAGTATTTT
few	TRBV15	.	TRBJ2-1	CATSRVNSGYNEQFF	TGTGCCACCAGCAGAGTTAATAGCGGCTACAATGAGCAGTTCTTC
.	TRBV19	.	TRBJ1-2	CASNPGNYGYTF	TGTGCCAGTAATCCGGGAAACTATGGCTACACCTTC
.	TRBV2	.	TRBJ1-3	CASSDGSQAAGNTIYF	TGTGCCAGCAGTGATGGATCACAGGCGGCTGGAAACACCATATATTTT
.	TRBV5-6	.	TRBJ2-3	CASSPENTDTQYF	TGTGCCAGCAGCCCGGAGAACACAGATACGCAGTATTTT
.	TRBV18	TRBD1	TRBJ1-2	CASSPLAGGYGYTF	TGTGCCAGCTCACCACTTGCAGGGGGCTATGGCTACACCTTC
.	TRBV5-6	.	TRBJ1-5	CASSFVAGSNQPQHF	TGTGCCAGCAGCTTTGTTGCGGGGTCGAATCAGCCCCAGCATTTT
.	TRBV6-5	TRBD2	TRBJ2-5	CASSYSGTSGQETQYF	TGTGCCAGCAGTTACTCCGGGACTAGCGGGCAAGAGACCCAGTACTTC
.	TRBV7-2	.	TRBJ1-6	CASSLKSSYNSPLHF	TGTGCCAGCAGCTTAAAGAGCTCCTATAATTCACCCCTCCACTTT
.	TRBV2	.	TRBJ1-5	CASSGTSNQPQHF	TGTGCCAGCAGCGGGACAAGCAATCAGCCCCAGCATTTT
.	TRBV5-1	.	TRBJ2-2	CASSLLPGRVGELFF	TGCGCCAGCAGCCTCCTCCCGGGACGGGTCGGGGAGCTGTTTTTT
.	TRBV5-1	TRBD1	TRBJ1-2	CASSLGQGAYGYTF	TGCGCCAGCAGCTTGGGACAGGGGGCCTATGGCTACACCTTC
.	TRBV6-1	.	TRBJ2-7	CASSELAVLSYEQYF	TGTGCCAGCAGTGAATTGGCAGTCCTCTCCTACGAGCAGTACTTC
.	TRBV12-5	.	TRBJ2-7	CASGLAGGSEQYF	TGTGCTAGTGGTTTGGCGGGGGGCAGCGAGCAGTACTTC
.	TRBV28	.	TRBJ2-1	CASSFGNNEQFF	TGTGCCAGCAGTTTCGGGAACAATGAGCAGTTCTTC
once	TRBV19	TRBD1	TRBJ1-1	CASTLTTGQGGNTEAFF	TGTGCCAGTACCCTCACCACCGGACAGGGGGGGAACACTGAAGCTTTCTTT
.	TRBV7-9	.	TRBJ1-1	CASSLTGNTEAFF	TGTGCCAGCAGCTTAACGGGGAACACTGAAGCTTTCTTT
.	TRBV5-6	.	TRBJ1-5	CASSSGGLGSQPQHF	TGTGCCAGCAGCTCGGGTGGGTTGGGTAGTCAGCCCCAGCATTTT
.	TRBV7-9	TRBD2	TRBJ2-2	CASSKGFLAGGPHGELFF	TGTGCCAGCAGCAAAGGCTTCTTAGCGGGAGGGCCCCACGGGGAGCTGTTTTTT
.	TRBV19	TRBD1	TRBJ1-5	CASSQGQGSNQPQHF	TGTGCCAGTAGTCAAGGACAGGGGAGCAATCAGCCCCAGCATTTT
.	TRBV19	TRBD2	TRBJ2-1	CASSIQTGGYEQFF	TGTGCCAGTAGTATTCAGACGGGAGGCTATGAGCAGTTCTTC
.	TRBV5-6	TRBD2	TRBJ2-3	CASSPGLVAPRGTDTQYF	TGTGCCAGCAGCCCGGGACTAGTGGCACCTAGAGGCACAGATACGCAGTATTTT
.	TRBV6-1	TRBD2	TRBJ2-5	CASSELLAGGQETQYF	TGTGCCAGCAGTGAACTCCTAGCGGGAGGTCAAGAGACCCAGTACTTC
.	TRBV5-4	TRBD1	TRBJ1-1	CASSLVYRGNTEAFF	TGTGCCAGCAGCTTGGTGTACAGGGGGAACACTGAAGCTTTCTTT
.	TRBV24-1	.	TRBJ1-1	CATSDPLNTEAFF	TGTGCCACCAGTGATCCTTTGAACACTGAAGCTTTCTTT
few	TRBV30	.	TRBJ1-5	CAWSRQANQPQHF	TGTGCCTGGAGCCGACAGGCCAATCAGCCCCAGCATTTT
.	TRBV28	TRBD2	TRBJ2-3	CASSPTGTSSDTQYF	TGTGCCAGCAGCCCGACCGGGACTAGCTCCGATACGCAGTATTTT
.	TRBV7-9	TRBD2	TRBJ2-3	CASTLGLAESDTQYF	TGTGCCAGCACCCTGGGGCTAGCGGAGTCTGATACGCAGTATTTT
.	TRBV7-2	TRBD2	TRBJ2-3	CASSSRLAGERTDTQYF	TGTGCCAGCAGCTCCAGACTAGCGGGAGAACGCACAGATACGCAGTATTTT